This TCR beta chain was identified in a study of blood T cell repertoires in COVID-19. For the study at large: PBMCs, B-cell-depleted T cells, or T cells provided the cDNA or gDNA that made up the material.

Germline-derived CDR1 and CDR2 are LNHDA and SQIVND (reference sequence). This CDR3 is built from 17 residues. The J segment lost 1 base and the V segment lost 3 bases, leaving 8 bases of the junction unmatched. The protocol was immunoSEQ multiplex PCR, while the TCRdb copy is restricted to in-frame clones and leaves out a portion. The data hold some 140,000 clones, with about 90% observed a single time. This rearrangement joins TRBV19 to TRBJ2-3, with 9 positions matching TRBD2. The sequenced sample was peripheral blood. The source of this sequence is a man in his fifties or sixties with acute or convalescent COVID-19. The CDR3 region is CASSIKREAGGTDTQYF. The CDR3 coding sequence is TGTGCCAGTAGTATCAAGCGGGAGGCCGGTGGCACAGATACGCAGTATTTT. Full variable domain (missing parts from reference TRBV19 and TRBJ2-3): DGGITQSPKYLFRKEGQNVTLSCEQNLNHDAMYWYRQDPGQGLRLIYYSQIVNDFQKGDIAEGYSVSREKKESFPLTVTSAQKNPTAFYLCASSIKREAGGTDTQYFGPGTRLTVL.